Presented here are 31 T cell receptor beta chains from one specimen sequenced in a study of blood T cell repertoires in COVID-19. TCRdb keeps only in-frame clones here, not all; method: immunoSEQ multiplex PCR. This table holds 160,000 or so clones, approximately 84% found once. The sequenced sample consisted of PBMCs or T cells enriched from blood (not recorded which). Source of these receptors: a woman aged 40 to 55 with acute COVID-19.

In this sample, this clone turned up a few times. V and J are TRBV7-9 and TRBJ2-2; 8 bases are shared with TRBD2. This CDR3 is 15 amino acids long. J was trimmed by 6 bases and V by 2 bases; bases with no gene match: 5. Looked up from germline, CDR1 is SEHNR and CDR2 is FQNEAQ (reference sequence). The CDR3 here is CASSLLAGWSGELFF. The CDR3 coding sequence is TGTGCCAGCAGCTTATTAGCGGGATGGTCCGGGGAGCTGTTTTTT.

The chain uses TRBV19 and TRBJ1-2; 8 bases map to TRBD1. In germline, CDR1 is LNHDA, CDR2 SQIVND (reference sequence). With V trimmed by 6 bases and J by 4 bases, 7 bases remained unmatched. The CDR3 sequence is 14 residues long. The CDR3 bases are TGTGCCAGTAGGCGCAGGGGGCAGGGCTATGGCTACACCTTC. Amino acids: CASRRRGQGYGYTF.

This sequence joins TRBV7-9 and TRBJ1-3; weak D call: TRBD1 (5 bases). CDR1 is SEHNR, CDR2 FQNEAQ, per germline (reference sequence). The CDR3 is made up of 14 amino acids. V lost 2 bases and J 2 bases, leaving 7 bases between the germline ends. CDR3 nucleotides: TGTGCCAGCAGCTTACAAGGGGCTGGAAACACCATATATTTT. Its translation: CASSLQGAGNTIYF.

The J gene is TRBJ2-3, the V gene TRBV19; D may be TRBD2 (6 bases). The CDR3 is made up of 15 amino acids. The V and J ends lost 10 bases and 0 bases respectively, with 17 bases between them. Germline loops: CDR1 LNHDA, CDR2 SQIVND (reference sequence). The CDR3 region is CATTPPGTSTDTQYF. DNA for the CDR3: TGTGCCACCACCCCTCCGGGGACTAGCACAGATACGCAGTATTTT.

The chain has TRBV9 and TRBJ2-5, with TRBD1 identical over 9 bases. Trimming at V came to 4 bases and at J to 6 bases, leaving 4 bases not matched to a gene. This CDR3 region has 13 residues. Germline loops: CDR1 SGDLS, CDR2 YYNGEE. The CDR3 region is CASSQDRGKTQYF. Written as DNA, the CDR3 is TGTGCCAGCAGCCAGGACAGGGGCAAGACCCAGTACTTC.

This chain uses TRBV18 with TRBJ1-6; maybe TRBD1 (5 bases). V lost 1 base, J lost 7 bases, and 11 bases lay in between. This CDR3 contains 15 residues. Germline lookup yields CDR1 KGHSH and CDR2 LQKENI. As DNA, the CDR3 is TGTGCCAGCTCACCACTGGACAAGAGAAATTCACCCCTCCACTTT. Its protein is CASSPLDKRNSPLHF.

This sequence joins TRBV5-4 and TRBJ2-7; no clear D. V lost 0 bases and J lost 0, with 7 bases in between. Germline values: CDR1 SGHNT, CDR2 YYREEE (reference sequence). The CDR3 is made up of 14 amino acids. Here the CDR3 DNA reads TGTGCCAGCAGCTTGGAACGGAGCTCCTACGAGCAGTACGTC. It encodes CASSLERSSYEQYV.

As to this clone: A junction boundary mismatches the germline segment, possibly from a read error. The chain employs TRBV7-7 and TRBJ2-1, with TRBD2 matching over 13 bases. This CDR3 contains 17 residues. Per germline, CDR1 SSHAT and CDR2 FNYEAQ (reference sequence). This CDR3 is CASSLAGTSGDYNEQFF. Written as DNA, the CDR3 is TGTGCTAGCAGCTTAGCGGGGACTAGCGGGGATTACAATGAGCAGTTCTTC.

The chain carries TRBV6-5 and TRBJ2-7, with a weak D call TRBD1 (5 bases). The ends were cut back, 6 bases at V and 5 bases at J, with 14 bases in the middle. Germline loops: CDR1 MNHEY, CDR2 SVGAGI. The CDR3 is made up of 13 amino acids. CDR3 DNA sequence: TGTGCCAGCAGCAGGTCCAGGGCTGACGAGCAGTACTTC. Residues: CASSRSRADEQYF.

The chain couples TRBV30 to TRBJ1-2, with 9 positions matching TRBD1. Germline CDR1 GTSNPN, CDR2 SVGIG (reference sequence). The CDR3 runs to 14 residues. The V segment lost 4 bases and the J segment 2 bases; nucleotides outside the gene matches: 5. In nucleotides, the CDR3 is TGTGCCTGGACCCGGACAGGGGCGAACTATGGCTACACCTTC. Translating it yields CAWTRTGANYGYTF. Based on the CDR3 plus reference TRBV30 and TRBJ1-2, the full variable domain is SQTIHQWPATLVQPVGSPLSLECTVEGTSNPNLYWYRQAAGRGLQLLFYSVGIGQISSEVPQNLSASRPQDRQFILSSKKLLLSDSGFYLCAWTRTGANYGYTFGSGTRLTVV.

The chain recombines TRBV7-9 with TRBJ1-1, with D hard to call. The germline V and J ends were trimmed by 5 bases and 3 bases, with 4 bases remaining between them. Germline V gives CDR1 SEHNR, CDR2 FQNEAQ (reference sequence). CDR3 length: 11 residues. CDR3 coding DNA: TGTGCCAGCAGCCCCGACACTGAAGCTTTCTTT. This gives the protein CASSPDTEAFF.

The chain is built from TRBV9 and TRBJ2-3, with D maybe TRBD2 (6 bases). The V gene lost 3 bases and the J gene lost 2 bases, with 10 bases spanning the gap. Per the germline V gene, CDR1 is SGDLS and CDR2 is YYNGEE. This CDR3 is built from 14 residues. The CDR3 nucleotides are TGTGCCAGCAGCGGCGGGACCCTCACAGATACGCAGTATTTT. As protein: CASSGGTLTDTQYF.

V usage is TRBV6-1 and J usage is TRBJ2-2; D may be TRBD1 (6 bases). The V gene's germline CDR1 is MNHNS and CDR2 SASEGT. The CDR3 spans 16 residues. V was clipped by 3 bases and J by 1 base, with 12 bases between them. In nucleotides, the CDR3 is TGTGCCAGCAGTGAGAGGGGGTATATGAACACCGGGGAGCTGTTTTTT. It codes for CASSERGYMNTGELFF.

The rearrangement joins TRBV27 to TRBJ2-3, with D possibly TRBD1 on 5 matching bases. Between the trimmed V and J ends, which lost 4 bases and 6 bases, there was a span of 14 bases. This CDR3 contains 14 residues. Per germline, CDR1 MNHEY and CDR2 SMNVEV (reference sequence). CDR3 sequence (DNA): TGTGCCAGCAGTTCGGACACGGAGTTGGATACGCAGTATTTT. This gives the protein CASSSDTELDTQYF.

The rearrangement uses TRBV7-9 and TRBJ2-7; 9 bases line up with TRBD1. Trimming took 5 bases from V and 4 from J; bases not matched to a gene: 6. CDR1 is SEHNR, CDR2 FQNEAQ, per germline (reference sequence). There are 14 residues in the CDR3. CDR3 residues: CASSLRDRVYEQYF. The CDR3 coding sequence is TGTGCCAGCAGCCTTCGGGACAGGGTATACGAGCAGTACTTC.

The CDR3 is CASSFQTSGGNNEQFF. CDR3 bases: TGCGCCAGCAGCTTCCAGACTAGCGGAGGAAACAATGAGCAGTTCTTC. This sequence joins TRBV5-1 and TRBJ2-1; the match to TRBD2 covers 9 bases. CDR3 length: 16 amino acids. The V and J ends lost 2 bases and 5 bases, in that order; junction bases with no gene match: 8. CDR1 is SGHRS, CDR2 YFSETQ, per germline.

The genes are TRBV7-8 and TRBJ2-3, with 8 bases identical to TRBD2. In germline, CDR1 is SGHVS, CDR2 FQNEAQ. The CDR3 is 15 amino acids. The J segment lost 7 bases and the V segment lost 6 bases, leaving 12 bases of the junction unmatched. CDR3 sequence (DNA): TGTGCCAGCAGTCCCGGGGCAGCGGGGGCTAATACGCAGTATTTT. It codes for CASSPGAAGANTQYF.

The chain is built from TRBV4-1 and TRBJ1-3; D unresolved. The CDR3 totals 17 residues. V was pared by 4 bases and J by 0 bases, with 16 bases between. Per germline, CDR1 MGHRA and CDR2 YSYEKL. This CDR3 is CASSRWDAGNSGNTIYF. The CDR3 DNA is TGCGCCAGCAGCCGTTGGGATGCCGGGAACTCTGGAAACACCATATATTTT.

This clone occurred a few times. This chain uses TRBV4-1 with TRBJ2-1, with 16 bases that match TRBD2. The CDR3 has 19 residues. The V segment lost 3 bases and the J segment 3 bases; nucleotides outside the gene matches: 8. Germline CDR1 is MGHRA and CDR2 is YSYEKL. The CDR3 DNA follows: TGCGCCAGCAGCCACCCGGGACTAGCGGGAGGGCCGGACTACAATGAGCAGTTCTTC. This encodes CASSHPGLAGGPDYNEQFF.

The V call is TRBV3-1 (or the pseudogene TRBV3-2), the J call TRBJ2-5; a possible D gene is TRBD2 (5 bases). The V gene lost 0 bases and the J gene lost 5 bases, with 13 bases spanning the gap. The CDR3 covers 15 residues. The germline CDR1 and CDR2 sequences are LGHDT and YNNKEL (reference sequence). CDR3 loop: CASSQDRRVGETQYF. In nucleotides, the CDR3 is TGTGCCAGCAGCCAAGATCGGCGGGTAGGGGAGACCCAGTACTTC.

The chain employs TRBV10-3 and TRBJ2-1; 10 bases map to TRBD1. This CDR3 is built from 13 residues. Germline V CDR1 and CDR2: ENHRY, SYGVKD. The V and J ends lost 7 bases and 8 bases, in that order; junction bases with no gene match: 5. The CDR3 region is CAIKGTGVDEQFF. The CDR3 DNA sequence: TGTGCCATCAAGGGGACAGGGGTGGATGAGCAGTTCTTC.

Here the CDR3 DNA reads TGTGCCAGCAGCCCCACTAGCGGGTACTACACCGGGGAGCTGTTTTTT. Its translation: CASSPTSGYYTGELFF. The chain is built from TRBV7-2 and TRBJ2-2; 9 bases match TRBD2. The CDR3 spans 16 residues. Germline V gene lookup returns CDR1 SGHTA and CDR2 FQGNSA. The ends lost 5 bases at V and 3 bases at J; junction bases unmatched: 7. Full variable domain (missing parts from reference TRBV7-2 and TRBJ2-2): GAGVSQSPSNKVTEKGKDVELRCDPISGHTALYWYRQSLGQGLEFLIYFQGNSAPDKSGLPSDRFSAERTGGSVSTLTIQRTQQEDSAVYLCASSPTSGYYTGELFFGEGSRLTVL.

The chain carries TRBV4-1 and TRBJ2-7; tentatively, D is TRBD2 (6 bases). The CDR3 is 16 residues long. Trimming shortened V by 0 bases and J by 2 bases, and 14 bases separated the two germline ends. The germline V gene encodes CDR1 MGHRA and CDR2 YSYEKL. The CDR3 loop reads CASSQDSGSGAYEQYF. The DNA for the CDR3 is TGCGCCAGCAGCCAAGACTCAGGTTCGGGGGCCTACGAGCAGTACTTC.

This clone was observed a handful of times. V is TRBV5-5 and J is TRBJ1-2; 7 bases agree with TRBD1. Germline V gene data show CDR1 as SGHKS and CDR2 as YYEKEE (reference sequence). Trimming removed 6 bases from V and 7 bases from J; junction bases left unmatched: 15. The CDR3 extends over 15 amino acids. The CDR3 protein is CASTLTQGVFSGYTF. The DNA for the CDR3 is TGTGCCAGCACCCTCACCCAGGGGGTGTTTTCTGGCTACACCTTC.

This clone is a singleton in its sample. The chain is built from TRBV7-9 and TRBJ1-5, with 8 bases matching TRBD1. Germline V gene sequence: CDR1 SEHNR, CDR2 FQNEAQ (reference sequence). The CDR3 runs to 15 residues. With V trimmed by 5 bases and J by 6 bases, 9 bases remained unmatched. Here the CDR3 reads CASSRGQGRGQPQHF. CDR3 DNA sequence: TGTGCCAGCAGCCGAGGACAGGGAAGGGGTCAGCCCCAGCATTTT.

CDR3 in amino acids: CASSWTVLGTDTQYF. In DNA, the CDR3 is TGCGCCAGCAGCTGGACAGTTTTGGGCACAGATACGCAGTATTTT. The chain carries TRBV5-1 and TRBJ2-3; TRBD1 might be the D (6 bases). V lost 3 bases and J 1 base, leaving 12 bases between the germline ends. The CDR3 runs to 15 residues. CDR1 is SGHRS and CDR2 is YFSETQ in the germline V gene.

This chain joins TRBV7-9 and TRBJ2-7; no definite D call. This CDR3 region has 13 residues. V was pared by 1 base and J by 3 bases, with 7 bases between. Germline-derived CDR1 and CDR2 are SEHNR and FQNEAQ (reference sequence). The CDR3 DNA is TGTGCCAGCAGCTTAGTAAACAGCTACGAGCAGTACTTC. As protein: CASSLVNSYEQYF.

This clone was recorded only once. V usage is TRBV5-1 and J usage is TRBJ2-1, with TRBD2 identical over 11 bases. V was pared by 7 bases and J by 4 bases, with 4 bases of the junction left unmatched. The CDR3 has 14 residues. Germline lookup yields CDR1 SGHRS and CDR2 YFSETQ. The CDR3 DNA is TGCGCCAGCCGCCTAGCGGGGGGATACAATGAGCAGTTCTTC. This translates into CASRLAGGYNEQFF.

This chain links TRBV19 with TRBJ1-1; 9 bases fit TRBD1. CDR3 size: 13 residues. Germline CDR1 is LNHDA and CDR2 is SQIVND (reference sequence). V was pared by 6 bases and J by 4 bases, with 3 bases of the junction left unmatched. In DNA, the CDR3 is TGTGCCAGTAGCTCGACAGGGGGCACTGAAGCTTTCTTT. This translates into CASSSTGGTEAFF.

The chain recombines TRBV14 with TRBJ2-1, with 10 bases matching TRBD2. The CDR3 has 22 residues. Germline V gene sequence: CDR1 SGHDN, CDR2 FVKESK. The V gene end was trimmed by 0 bases and the J gene end by 0 bases; junction bases not matched to a gene: 17. CDR3 sequence: CASSQEALAGGFARSSYNEQFF. DNA of the CDR3: TGTGCCAGCAGCCAAGAAGCCTTAGCGGGAGGATTTGCCCGGAGCTCCTACAATGAGCAGTTCTTC.

This clone is a singleton in its sample. The chain is built from TRBV15 and TRBJ2-7; D not resolved. Trimming removed 0 bases at V and 0 bases at J, with 15 bases between. CDR3 length equals 17 residues. CDR1 LNHNV and CDR2 YYDKDF come from the germline V gene (reference sequence). The CDR3 DNA sequence: TGTGCCACCAGCAGAGATAATTACAGTTCCCCCTCCTACGAGCAGTACTTC. Protein product: CATSRDNYSSPSYEQYF.